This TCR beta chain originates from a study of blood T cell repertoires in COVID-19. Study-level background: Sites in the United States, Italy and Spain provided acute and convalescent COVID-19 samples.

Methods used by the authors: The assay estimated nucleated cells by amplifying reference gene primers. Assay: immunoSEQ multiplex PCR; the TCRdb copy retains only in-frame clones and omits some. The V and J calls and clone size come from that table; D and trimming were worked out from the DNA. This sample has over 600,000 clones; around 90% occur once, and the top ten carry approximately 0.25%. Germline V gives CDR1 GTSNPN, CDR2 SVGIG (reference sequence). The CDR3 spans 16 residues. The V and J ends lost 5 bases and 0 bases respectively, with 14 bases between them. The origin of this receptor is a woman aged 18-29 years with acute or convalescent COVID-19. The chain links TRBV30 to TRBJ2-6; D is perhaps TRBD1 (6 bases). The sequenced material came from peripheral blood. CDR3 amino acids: CAWDRSHFSGANVLTF. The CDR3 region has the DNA TGTGCCTGGGACAGGTCCCATTTCTCTGGGGCCAACGTCCTGACTTTC.